These 21 T cell receptor beta chains were sequenced from one sample in a study of T cells and Merkel cell carcinoma outcomes. Clones were sequenced by immunoSEQ multiplex PCR, and TCRdb holds only the in-frame ones, with some missing. The sample has some 3,300 clones; 60% to 80% are singletons. Sequencing was performed on tumor tissue from Merkel cell carcinoma. The receptor source for this set is a human donor with Merkel cell carcinoma.

The CDR3: CASSRGGTHSEAFF. CDR3 DNA sequence: TGTGCCAGCAGCAGGGGAGGCACTCACTCGGAAGCTTTCTTT. The chain is built from TRBV2 and TRBJ1-1; TRBD1 is a possible D gene (6 bases). Germline CDR1 reads SNHLY; CDR2 reads FYNNEI. CDR3 length: 14 residues. Trimming pared 6 bases from V and 8 bases from J, leaving 19 bases between.

This chain links TRBV6-1 with TRBJ2-4, with 8 bases fitting TRBD1. Germline loops: CDR1 MNHNS, CDR2 SASEGT. V was pared by 6 bases and J by 9 bases, with 10 bases of the junction left unmatched. CDR3 length equals 14 residues. CDR3 nucleotides: TGTGCCAGCAGCGAATCCAGGGGGCTACGCATTCAGTACTTC. Its translation: CASSESRGLRIQYF.

This clone is large by share. This chain joins TRBV12-5 and TRBJ2-5; D unclear. Germline V gene data show CDR1 as LGHNT and CDR2 as FRNRAP. V was clipped by 1 base and J by 4 bases, with 4 bases between them. This CDR3 comprises 12 residues. The CDR3: CASGLALETQYF. The CDR3 DNA follows: TGTGCTAGTGGTTTGGCTCTAGAGACCCAGTACTTC.

This clone was counted a single time. The gene calls are TRBV9 and TRBJ1-4; D not certain. Per the germline V gene, CDR1 is SGDLS and CDR2 is YYNGEE. The CDR3 has 13 residues. V was cut by 4 bases and J by 8 bases, with 12 bases left in between. CDR3 in amino acids: CASSLGLREKLFF. CDR3 DNA: TGTGCCAGCAGCTTAGGACTGAGAGAAAAACTGTTTTTT.

The chain joins TRBV4-1 to TRBJ1-4, with a possible D match to TRBD1 (5 bases). V was shortened by 4 bases and J by 1 base, with 7 bases between the two germline ends. This CDR3 region has 14 residues. Germline values: CDR1 MGHRA, CDR2 YSYEKL. Here the CDR3 reads CASSPGGTNEKLFF. CDR3 DNA sequence: TGCGCCAGCAGCCCGGGGGGAACTAATGAAAAACTGTTTTTT.

This chain links TRBV5-1 with TRBJ2-3, with D tentatively TRBD1 (5 bases). The CDR3 totals 15 residues. The germline V gene encodes CDR1 SGHRS and CDR2 YFSETQ. Trimming cost V 2 bases and J 3 bases, with 13 bases left between them. Here the CDR3 DNA reads TGCGCCAGCAGCTTTACAGGAGTGGTTACAGATACGCAGTATTTT. It is translated as CASSFTGVVTDTQYF.

The chain has TRBV5-4 and TRBJ2-6; 7 bases line up with TRBD1. The CDR3 is 16 residues long. Per germline, CDR1 SGHNT and CDR2 YYREEE (reference sequence). The junction had 7 bases not matched to a gene; V was cut back by 7 bases and J by 0 bases. In nucleotides, the CDR3 is TGTGCCAGCTCGGACAGGACAGTCTCTGGGGCCAACGTCCTGACTTTC. Translating it yields CASSDRTVSGANVLTF.

V and J are TRBV13 and TRBJ2-7; D is unresolved. Germline V gene data show CDR1 as PRHDT and CDR2 as FYEKMQ (reference sequence). The V end was cut by 4 bases, the J end by 3 bases, with 10 bases between. CDR3 length equals 13 residues. The CDR3 is CASSSIFLYEQYF. In DNA, the CDR3 is TGTGCCAGCAGCTCCATATTTCTCTACGAGCAGTACTTC.

DNA of the CDR3: TGTGCCAGCAGCCCGGAAGCGGATACGCAGTATTTT. Translation gives CASSPEADTQYF. The rearrangement links TRBV7-9 to TRBJ2-3; D remains unclear. Looked up from germline, CDR1 is SEHNR and CDR2 is FQNEAQ (reference sequence). The CDR3 spans 12 residues. The V and J ends lost 5 bases and 6 bases respectively, with 9 bases between them.

CDR3 sequence: CASSIGQGTTEAFF. The CDR3 DNA is TGCGCCAGCAGCATAGGACAGGGGACCACTGAAGCTTTCTTT. V is TRBV5-1 and J is TRBJ1-1; 9 nucleotides match TRBD1. Germline assignment: CDR1 SGHRS and CDR2 YFSETQ. Trimming took 4 bases from V and 4 from J; bases not matched to a gene: 5. The CDR3 spans 14 residues.

This clone was recorded only once. CDR3 sequence reads: CASSAPQGEEKLFF. CDR3 in DNA: TGTGCCAGCTCAGCCCCCCAGGGGGAGGAAAAACTGTTTTTT. The genes are TRBV18 and TRBJ1-4; TRBD1 agrees at 7 bases. This CDR3 spans 14 amino acids. Germline CDR1 is KGHSH and CDR2 is LQKENI. V shed 5 bases, J shed 8 bases, and the junction held 8 bases outside the gene matches.

This rearrangement joins TRBV29-1 to TRBJ2-3; possible D gene TRBD2, 6 bases. The CDR3 is 15 residues long. The germline CDR1 and CDR2 sequences are SQVTM and ANQGSEA. Between the trimmed V and J ends, which lost 1 base and 8 bases, there was a span of 19 bases. The CDR3 here is CSVEVLARRGGTQYF. CDR3 sequence (DNA): TGCAGCGTTGAAGTGCTAGCCCGGAGGGGAGGTACGCAGTATTTT.

The chain is built from TRBV5-1 and TRBJ1-5; D remains unclear. Germline V lookup: CDR1 SGHRS, CDR2 YFSETQ. V was trimmed by 0 bases and J by 5 bases, leaving 6 bases between them. The length of the CDR3 is 13 residues. The DNA of the CDR3 is TGCGCCAGCAGCTTGGAACCCTATCAGCCCCAGCATTTT. Its protein is CASSLEPYQPQHF.

V gene TRBV5-1 combines with J gene TRBJ2-3; the D gene could be TRBD1 or TRBD2 (6 bases each). This CDR3 comprises 14 residues. Germline CDR1 and CDR2: SGHRS and YFSETQ. With 2 bases removed from V and 3 bases from J, the gap between germline ends came to 10 bases. In nucleotides, the CDR3 is TGCGCCAGCAGCTTAGGGGGGCGAACAGATACGCAGTATTTT. This sequence encodes CASSLGGRTDTQYF.

The chain links TRBV6-1 to TRBJ1-4; D is possibly TRBD1 (6 bases). The CDR3 is 15 amino acids. CDR1 and CDR2 from the germline V gene are MNHNS and SASEGT. V was clipped by 1 base and J by 3 bases, with 9 bases between them. CDR3 sequence reads: CASSEGGHPNEKLFF. CDR3 DNA: TGTGCCAGCAGTGAAGGGGGACATCCTAATGAAAAACTGTTTTTT.

The CDR3 here is CASSQDSGSGGAVGELFF. The CDR3 DNA reads as TGTGCCAGCAGCCAAGATTCGGGTAGCGGGGGGGCCGTCGGGGAGCTGTTTTTT. The V gene is TRBV4-2, the J gene TRBJ2-2; TRBD2 matches 11 bases. The CDR3 contains 18 residues. Germline V gene lookup returns CDR1 LGHNA and CDR2 YNFKEQ. V shed 0 bases, J shed 7 bases, and the junction held 10 bases outside the gene matches.

By proportion, this clone is large. The same CDR3 can be traced to other DNA sequences in this sample. The chain couples TRBV5-4 to TRBJ1-2; TRBD1 might be the D (5 bases). Germline assignment: CDR1 SGHNT and CDR2 YYREEE (reference sequence). This CDR3 has 14 amino acids. V lost 0 bases to trimming and J lost 4 bases, with 10 bases between them. The CDR3 DNA sequence: TGTGCCAGCAGCTTGGGGGGGTCCTCCTATGGCTACACCTTC. Its protein is CASSLGGSSYGYTF. The variable domain in full, completed from reference TRBV5-4 and TRBJ1-2, reads ETGVTQSPTHLIKTRGQQVTLRCSSQSGHNTVSWYQQALGQGPQFIFQYYREEENGRGNFPPRFSGLQFPNYSSELNVNALELDDSALYLCASSLGGSSYGYTFGSGTRLTVV.

The rearrangement uses TRBV7-9 and TRBJ2-7, with D perhaps TRBD2 (7 bases). The CDR3 extends over 14 amino acids. Germline values: CDR1 SEHNR, CDR2 FQNEAQ (reference sequence). The V end was cut by 5 bases, the J end by 4 bases, with 15 bases between. The CDR3 region has the DNA TGTGCCAGCAGCCAAAGGGGGGGTCCTTACGAGCAGTACTTC. Protein: CASSQRGGPYEQYF.

This chain uses TRBV4-3 with TRBJ2-7, with D perhaps being TRBD1 or TRBD2 (6 bases each). This CDR3 has 15 residues. V was trimmed by 0 bases and J by 0 bases, leaving 9 bases between them. Looked up from germline, CDR1 is LGHNA and CDR2 is YSLEER. The CDR3 DNA reads TGCGCCAGCAGCCAAGAGGGGGGCGTCTCCTACGAGCAGTACTTC. Translated, it gives CASSQEGGVSYEQYF.

This chain links TRBV18 with TRBJ2-7; tentatively, D is TRBD1 or TRBD2 (5 bases each). The V gene lost 3 bases and the J gene lost 3 bases, with 12 bases spanning the gap. The germline gives CDR1 KGHSH, CDR2 LQKENI. The CDR3 spans 14 residues. The CDR3 nucleotides are TGTGCCAGCTCACCCGGGACCGGGAACTACGAGCAGTACTTC. Amino acids: CASSPGTGNYEQYF.

The chain combines TRBV11-2 with TRBJ2-3; D remains unclear. Trimming shortened V by 0 bases and J by 3 bases, and 13 bases separated the two germline ends. The germline V gene encodes CDR1 SGHAT and CDR2 FQNNGV. This CDR3 spans 16 amino acids. Here the CDR3 DNA reads TGTGCCAGCAGCTTAGATCTGGGGTTGGCTACAGATACGCAGTATTTT. This sequence encodes CASSLDLGLATDTQYF. Variable domain in full (rest from reference TRBV11-2 and TRBJ2-3): EAGVAQSPRYKIIEKRQSVAFWCNPISGHATLYWYQQILGQGPKLLIQFQNNGVVDDSQLPKDRFSAERLKGVDSTLKIQPAKLEDSAVYLCASSLDLGLATDTQYFGPGTRLTVL.